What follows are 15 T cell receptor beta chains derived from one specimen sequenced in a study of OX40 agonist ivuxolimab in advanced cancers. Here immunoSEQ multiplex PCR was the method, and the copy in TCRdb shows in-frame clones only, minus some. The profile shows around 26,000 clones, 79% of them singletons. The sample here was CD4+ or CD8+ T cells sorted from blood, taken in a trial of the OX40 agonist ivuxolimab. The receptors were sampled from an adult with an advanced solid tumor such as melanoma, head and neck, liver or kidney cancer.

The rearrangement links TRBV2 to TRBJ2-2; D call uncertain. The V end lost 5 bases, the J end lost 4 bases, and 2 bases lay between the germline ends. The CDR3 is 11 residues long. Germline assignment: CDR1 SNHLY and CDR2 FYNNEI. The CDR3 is CASSRTGELFF. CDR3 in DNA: TGTGCCAGCAGTCGCACCGGGGAGCTGTTTTTT.

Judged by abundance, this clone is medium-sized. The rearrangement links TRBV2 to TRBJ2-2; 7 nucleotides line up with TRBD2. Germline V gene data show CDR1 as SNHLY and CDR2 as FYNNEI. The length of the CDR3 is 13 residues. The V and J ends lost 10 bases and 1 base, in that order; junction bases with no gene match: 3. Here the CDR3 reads CAKAGENTGELFF. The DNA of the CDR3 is TGTGCCAAGGCGGGGGAGAACACCGGGGAGCTGTTTTTT.

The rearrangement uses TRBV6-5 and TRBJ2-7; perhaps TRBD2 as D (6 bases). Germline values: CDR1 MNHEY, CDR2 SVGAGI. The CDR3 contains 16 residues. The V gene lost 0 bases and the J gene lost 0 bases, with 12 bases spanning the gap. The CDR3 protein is CASSYSVRGNSYEQYF. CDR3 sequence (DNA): TGTGCCAGCAGTTACTCGGTCCGCGGGAACTCCTACGAGCAGTACTTC.

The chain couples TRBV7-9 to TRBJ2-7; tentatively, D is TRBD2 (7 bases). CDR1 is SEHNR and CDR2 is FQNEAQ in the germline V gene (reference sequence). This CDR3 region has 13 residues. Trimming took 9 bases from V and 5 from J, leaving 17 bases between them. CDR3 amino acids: CASKGGKMDEQYF. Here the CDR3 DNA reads TGTGCCAGTAAGGGGGGGAAAATGGACGAGCAGTACTTC.

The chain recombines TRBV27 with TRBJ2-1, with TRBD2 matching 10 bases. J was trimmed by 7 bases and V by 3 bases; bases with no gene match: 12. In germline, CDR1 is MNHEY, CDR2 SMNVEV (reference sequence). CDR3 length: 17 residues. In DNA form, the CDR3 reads TGTGCCAGCAGTTTCGGACCCGGGACTAGCGCGGGTAATGAGCAGTTCTTC. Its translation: CASSFGPGTSAGNEQFF.

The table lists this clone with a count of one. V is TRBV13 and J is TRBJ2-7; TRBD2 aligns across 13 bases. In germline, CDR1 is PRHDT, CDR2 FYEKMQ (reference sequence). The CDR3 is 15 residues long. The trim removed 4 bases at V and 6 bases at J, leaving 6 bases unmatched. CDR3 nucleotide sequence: TGTGCCAGCAGCTCCAGGACTAGCGGGAGAGTCGAGCAGTACTTC. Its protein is CASSSRTSGRVEQYF.

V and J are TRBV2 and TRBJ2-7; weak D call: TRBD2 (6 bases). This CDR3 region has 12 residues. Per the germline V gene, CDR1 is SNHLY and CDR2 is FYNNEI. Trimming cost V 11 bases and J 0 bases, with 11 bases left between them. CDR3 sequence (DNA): TGTGCCGCGCGGGGCAGCTCCTACGAGCAGTACTTC. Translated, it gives CAARGSSYEQYF.

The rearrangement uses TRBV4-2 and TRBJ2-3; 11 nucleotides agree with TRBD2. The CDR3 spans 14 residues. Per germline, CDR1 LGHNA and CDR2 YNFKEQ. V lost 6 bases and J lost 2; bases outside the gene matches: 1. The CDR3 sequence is CASRTSGDTDTQYF. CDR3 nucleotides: TGTGCCAGCAGGACTAGCGGGGACACAGATACGCAGTATTTT.

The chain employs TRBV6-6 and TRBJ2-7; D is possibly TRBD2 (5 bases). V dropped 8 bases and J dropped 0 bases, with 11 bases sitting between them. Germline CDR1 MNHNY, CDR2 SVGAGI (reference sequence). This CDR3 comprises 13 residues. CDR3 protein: CASPGLSSYEQYF. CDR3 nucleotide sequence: TGTGCCAGCCCTGGACTTAGCTCCTACGAGCAGTACTTC.

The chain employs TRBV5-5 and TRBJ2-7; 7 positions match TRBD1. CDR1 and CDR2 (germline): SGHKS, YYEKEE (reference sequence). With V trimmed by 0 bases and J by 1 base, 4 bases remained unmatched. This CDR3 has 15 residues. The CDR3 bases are TGTGCCAGCAGCTTGGAGACAGGGATTTCCTACGAGCAGTACTTC. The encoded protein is CASSLETGISYEQYF.

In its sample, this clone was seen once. The chain's CDR3 is CASSQERTSGSSYEQYF. CDR3 nucleotides: TGTGCCAGCAGCCAAGAACGGACTAGCGGGAGCTCCTACGAGCAGTACTTC. V and J are TRBV4-2 and TRBJ2-7, with TRBD2 matching over 13 bases. Germline V gene data show CDR1 as LGHNA and CDR2 as YNFKEQ. V was clipped by 0 bases and J by 0 bases; unmatched bases: 2. The CDR3 spans 17 residues.

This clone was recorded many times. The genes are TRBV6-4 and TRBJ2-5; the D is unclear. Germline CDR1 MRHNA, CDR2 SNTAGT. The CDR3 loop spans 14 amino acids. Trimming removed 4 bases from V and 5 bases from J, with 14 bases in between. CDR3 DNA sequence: TGTGCCAGCAGTGTAAAAGGTGGTGAGGAGACCCAGTACTTC. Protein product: CASSVKGGEETQYF.

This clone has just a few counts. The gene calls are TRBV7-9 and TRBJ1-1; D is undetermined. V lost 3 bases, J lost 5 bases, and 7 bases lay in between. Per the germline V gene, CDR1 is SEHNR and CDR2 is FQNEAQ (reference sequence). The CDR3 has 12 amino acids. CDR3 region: CASSFLGTEAFF. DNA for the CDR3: TGTGCCAGCAGCTTCCTGGGGACTGAAGCTTTCTTT.

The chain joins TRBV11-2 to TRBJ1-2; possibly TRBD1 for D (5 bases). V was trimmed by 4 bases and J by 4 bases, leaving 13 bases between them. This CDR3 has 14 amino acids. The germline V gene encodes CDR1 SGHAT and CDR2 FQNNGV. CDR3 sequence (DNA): TGTGCCAGCAGCTATGAGACAGTTACCTATGGCTACACCTTC. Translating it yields CASSYETVTYGYTF.

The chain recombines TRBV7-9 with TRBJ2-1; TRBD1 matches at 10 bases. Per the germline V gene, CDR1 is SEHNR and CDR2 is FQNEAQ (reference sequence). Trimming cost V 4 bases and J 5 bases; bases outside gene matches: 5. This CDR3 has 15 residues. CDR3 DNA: TGTGCCAGCAGCTCCCGGGACAGGGGTAACAATGAGCAGTTCTTC. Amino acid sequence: CASSSRDRGNNEQFF.